This is a list of T cell receptor beta chains from one sample in a study of blood T cell repertoires in COVID-19. Libraries were prepared by immunoSEQ multiplex PCR; TCRdb keeps only in-frame clonotypes and omits some of them. The table lists about 120,000 clones, around 89% of them singletons, with 15% to 20% in the top ten. Sequenced input: peripheral blood. The receptors originated from a human donor with acute or convalescent COVID-19. The donor label of this sample is uncertain. The CDR3 runs from the conserved cysteine through the conserved F or W. The D gene is left open where the match is weak. Clone size is given for some rows only: seen once, a few or many times, or a class if the clone is expanded.

J,V,size,D,DNA,CDR3
TRBJ1-3,TRBV11-1,NA,NA,TGTGCCAGCAGCTTAGGACTTAACTCTGGAAACACCATATATTTT,CASSLGLNSGNTIYF
TRBJ1-3,TRBV30,NA,NA,TGTGCCTGTACAGGGTTCGGAAACACCATATATTTT,CACTGFGNTIYF
TRBJ1-6,TRBV5-1,NA,NA,TGCGCCAGCAGCTACCAGGGCGCAGGTAGCTCACCCCTCCACTTT,CASSYQGAGSSPLHF
TRBJ2-7,TRBV6-5,once,TRBD1,TGTGCCAGCAGTTCCCAGGGGGACGAGCAGTACTTC,CASSSQGDEQYF
TRBJ2-1,TRBV28,NA,NA,TGTGCCAGCAATCGCCACGGGACACCCAACAATGAGCAGTTCTTC,CASNRHGTPNNEQFF
TRBJ2-1,TRBV6-6,NA,TRBD2,TGTGCCAGCATGCTAGCGGACTCCTACAATGAGCAGTTCTTC,CASMLADSYNEQFF
TRBJ2-3,TRBV18,NA,NA,TGTGCCAGCTCCTACAGCACAGATACGCAGTATTTT,CASSYSTDTQYF
TRBJ1-5,TRBV11-2,few,NA,TGTGCCAGCAGCTACGCCGGGACTGAGAGGCCCCAGCATTTT,CASSYAGTERPQHF
TRBJ2-7,TRBV7-9,few,TRBD2,TGTGCCAGCAGCTTAGCGACTTCCGGACTAGCCTTCGAGCAGTACTTC,CASSLATSGLAFEQYF
TRBJ1-5,TRBV7-6,NA,TRBD1,TGTGCCAGCAGCAAGGGACAGGGCTTCAATCAGCCCCAGCATTTT,CASSKGQGFNQPQHF
TRBJ1-1,TRBV7-2,NA,NA,TGTGCCAGCAGCTTAGTTTCGGGGAACACTGAAGCTTTCTTT,CASSLVSGNTEAFF
TRBJ1-1,TRBV11-2,NA,NA,TGTGCCAGCAGCTTATCCAGGGTTTCTACTGAAGCTTTCTTT,CASSLSRVSTEAFF
TRBJ1-2,TRBV5-1,NA,TRBD1,TGCGCCAGCAGCCCGGGACAGGACAACTATGGCTACACCTTC,CASSPGQDNYGYTF
TRBJ2-2,TRBV29-1,NA,NA,TGCAGCGTTGAAGGCAGCGGGGAGCTGTTTTTT,CSVEGSGELFF
TRBJ2-3,TRBV28,few,TRBD1,TGTGCCAGCAGTTTGGACAGGGGAACAGATACGCAGTATTTT,CASSLDRGTDTQYF
TRBJ2-5,TRBV6-6,once,NA,TGTGCCAGCAGTCGCCGGTCCCGTCCCCCGCGGGTAGAAGAGACCCAGTACTTC,CASSRRSRPPRVEETQYF
TRBJ2-5,TRBV29-1,NA,NA,TGCAGCGTTGAACTCCCCCAAGAGACCCAGTACTTC,CSVELPQETQYF
TRBJ1-3,TRBV9,NA,NA,TGTGCCAGTTCAACAAGCTCTGGAAACACCATATATTTT,CASSTSSGNTIYF
TRBJ1-2,TRBV5-8,NA,TRBD1,TGTGCCAGCAGCCTCCAGACAGGGTTGCACTATGGCTACACCTTC,CASSLQTGLHYGYTF
TRBJ1-5,TRBV28,NA,NA,TGTGCCAGCAGTACCGCGGCCTCTGGCGGTGACAATCAGCCCCAGCATTTT,CASSTAASGGDNQPQHF
TRBJ1-1,TRBV7-3,NA,NA,TGTGCCAGCAGCCGTCAGGGGCGAGGTGAAGCTTTCTTT,CASSRQGRGEAFF
TRBJ2-1,TRBV19,NA,TRBD2,TGTGCCAGTCGACCTACGGGACTAGCGGGATACAATGAGCAGTTCTTC,CASRPTGLAGYNEQFF
TRBJ1-6,TRBV3-1/TRBV3-2,NA,TRBD1,TGTGCCAGCAGCCTGAGACAGGGTCATTCACCCCTCCACTTT,CASSLRQGHSPLHF
TRBJ2-1,TRBV9,NA,TRBD2,TGTGCCAGCAGCGCCACTCCCTCCGGGGGGGATGAGCAGTTCTTC,CASSATPSGGDEQFF
TRBJ1-2,TRBV28,NA,NA,TGTGCCAGCAGTGCCGGGTCTCGCCCCAATTATGGCTACACCTTC,CASSAGSRPNYGYTF
TRBJ1-2,TRBV3-1/TRBV3-2,once,NA,TGTGCCAGCAGCCAAGAGGGCGAGTATGGCTACACCTTC,CASSQEGEYGYTF
TRBJ2-1,TRBV6-2/TRBV6-3,NA,NA,TGTGCCAGCAGTAAAACAGGTTACAATGAGCAGTTCTTC,CASSKTGYNEQFF
TRBJ1-1,TRBV5-8,NA,NA,TGTGCCAGCAGCCCCTTCCAGGGTTGGGAAGACACTGAAGCTTTCTTT,CASSPFQGWEDTEAFF
TRBJ2-7,TRBV4-1,NA,TRBD1,TGCGCCAGCAGCCAAGGGACAGGTGTTGTCGAGCAGTACTTC,CASSQGTGVVEQYF
TRBJ1-2,TRBV19,NA,TRBD1,TGTGCCAGTAGTGAGACAGGGGGTAAAGTCTATGGCTACACCTTC,CASSETGGKVYGYTF
TRBJ1-4,TRBV4-3,NA,TRBD1,TGCGCCAGCAGCCAAGCCACAGGGGCGGAGTGGGGTGAAAAACTGTTTTTT,CASSQATGAEWGEKLFF
TRBJ1-1,TRBV6-5,NA,TRBD1,TGTGCCAGCAGTTATTTTGTAGGGGGCAAGGGCACTGAAGCTTTCTTT,CASSYFVGGKGTEAFF
TRBJ2-1,TRBV28,NA,TRBD1,TGTGCCAGCACCCGGACAGGGGGCAAACGTGAGCAGTTCTTC,CASTRTGGKREQFF
TRBJ2-6,TRBV6-5,NA,NA,TGTGCCAGCGGGCCCTCTGGGGCCAACGTCCTGACTTTC,CASGPSGANVLTF
TRBJ1-1,TRBV2,few,TRBD1,TGTGCCAGCATTCCCGGGACAGCTAACACTGAAGCTTTCTTT,CASIPGTANTEAFF
TRBJ2-5,TRBV24-1,NA,TRBD1,TGTGCCACCAGTGCAACGGGACAGGGTGGAGAGACCCAGTACTTC,CATSATGQGGETQYF
TRBJ1-5,TRBV7-2,NA,TRBD1,TGTGCCAGCAGCCCCCGGACAGGGATCAATCAGCCCCAGCATTTT,CASSPRTGINQPQHF
TRBJ1-2,TRBV27,NA,TRBD1,TGTGCCAGCAGCTTCGGGACAGGGGTATACGGCTACACCTTC,CASSFGTGVYGYTF
TRBJ1-6,TRBV4-3,NA,NA,TGCGCCAGCAGCCAAGTTTGGCTGGATTCACCCCTCCACTTT,CASSQVWLDSPLHF
TRBJ2-5,TRBV29-1,NA,TRBD2,TGCAGCGTTGCCTGGACTAGCGGGGTAGAGACCCAGTACTTC,CSVAWTSGVETQYF
TRBJ1-5,TRBV19,NA,NA,TGTGCCAGTAGTATCATCTGGTCCGAGGAGCCCCAGCATTTT,CASSIIWSEEPQHF
TRBJ2-3,TRBV6-2/TRBV6-3,NA,TRBD1,TGTGCCAGCAGTTCCCCCGGGACAGGGGGAACAGATACGCAGTATTTT,CASSSPGTGGTDTQYF
TRBJ2-7,TRBV30,NA,NA,TGTGCCTGGAGCAGGGTTTTAGAGCAGTACTTC,CAWSRVLEQYF
TRBJ2-4,TRBV3-1/TRBV3-2,NA,TRBD2,TGTGCCAGCAGCCAAGGCCTCGGGAGGGCCCAAAACATTCAGTACTTC,CASSQGLGRAQNIQYF
TRBJ1-5,TRBV6-9,NA,NA,TGTGCCAGCAGTTATCGTCGTCAGCCCCAGCATTTT,CASSYRRQPQHF
TRBJ1-4,TRBV5-4,NA,NA,TGTGCCAGCAGCCCGGGGATGGGGTCTAATGAAAAACTGTTTTTT,CASSPGMGSNEKLFF
TRBJ2-7,TRBV27,NA,NA,TGTGCCAGCAGAAATAGGACAGAGAGTTACGAGCAGTACTTC,CASRNRTESYEQYF